Following are 6 T cell receptor beta chains from one sample sequenced in a study of cytomegalovirus exposure and HLA in healthy donors. 13 Jbeta primers and 60 Vbeta primers were used for the PCR. The table came from immunoSEQ multiplex PCR; TCRdb's copy has only in-frame clones and leaves some out. Seen here are 110,000 or so clones, more than 65% observed once, and the top ten hold around 8.5%. Sequenced sample: PBMCs. Source of these receptors: a man aged 40-55 years in good health and CMV-seropositive.

A note on this clone: One junction end disagrees with the germline gene, perhaps due to a read error. The gene calls are TRBV7-9 and TRBJ2-5; D call uncertain. This CDR3 region has 16 residues. Germline CDR1 is SEHNR and CDR2 is FQNEAQ (reference sequence). DNA for the CDR3: TGTTCCAGCAGCCCATCCCCCGGGTTGGTGCAAGAGACCCAGTACTTC. Translating gives CSSSPSPGLVQETQYF.

V usage is TRBV19 and J usage is TRBJ2-1, with 7 bases lining up with TRBD2. V shed 7 bases, J shed 4 bases, and the junction held 10 bases outside the gene matches. The CDR3 runs to 15 residues. CDR1 is LNHDA and CDR2 is SQIVND in the germline V gene (reference sequence). The CDR3: CASKKSGIPYNEQFF. CDR3 bases: TGTGCCAGTAAGAAGAGCGGGATTCCGTACAATGAGCAGTTCTTC.

The sample holds a few counts of this clone. The rearrangement uses TRBV7-2 and TRBJ2-7, with TRBD2 identical over 9 bases. The V and J ends lost 1 base and 2 bases, in that order; junction bases with no gene match: 6. The CDR3 is 16 residues long. Germline CDR1 is SGHTA and CDR2 is FQGNSA. CDR3 sequence reads: CASSLGPSGITYEQYF. CDR3 coding DNA: TGTGCCAGCAGCTTAGGACCTAGCGGGATTACCTACGAGCAGTACTTC.

V is TRBV15 and J is TRBJ1-2; D is unresolved. The CDR3 covers 13 residues. The germline V gene has CDR1 LNHNV and CDR2 YYDKDF (reference sequence). V lost 6 bases and J lost 8, with 16 bases in between. CDR3 sequence reads: CATSPTRAGGYTF. The CDR3 region has the DNA TGTGCCACCAGTCCGACCCGGGCGGGAGGCTACACCTTC.

Note on this clone: Within the sample, other DNA sequences also encode this same CDR3. The chain carries TRBV7-2 and TRBJ1-5, with 10 bases fitting TRBD1. The CDR3 spans 15 residues. Germline values: CDR1 SGHTA, CDR2 FQGNSA. V lost 3 bases to trimming and J lost 7 bases; unmatched junction nucleotides: 6. The CDR3 region is CASSLGQGLGQPQHF. The CDR3 bases are TGTGCCAGCAGCTTGGGACAGGGGTTAGGACAGCCCCAGCATTTT.

The chain is built from TRBV6-1 and TRBJ2-5; TRBD2 matches at 13 bases. After removal of 2 bases from V and 1 base from J, the junction contained 7 bases not matched to a gene. Germline assignment: CDR1 MNHNS and CDR2 SASEGT. This CDR3 comprises 18 residues. The DNA of the CDR3 is TGTGCCAGCAGTGAATTCTTAGGGACTAGCGGGATCCAAGAGACCCAGTACTTC. Translated, it gives CASSEFLGTSGIQETQYF.